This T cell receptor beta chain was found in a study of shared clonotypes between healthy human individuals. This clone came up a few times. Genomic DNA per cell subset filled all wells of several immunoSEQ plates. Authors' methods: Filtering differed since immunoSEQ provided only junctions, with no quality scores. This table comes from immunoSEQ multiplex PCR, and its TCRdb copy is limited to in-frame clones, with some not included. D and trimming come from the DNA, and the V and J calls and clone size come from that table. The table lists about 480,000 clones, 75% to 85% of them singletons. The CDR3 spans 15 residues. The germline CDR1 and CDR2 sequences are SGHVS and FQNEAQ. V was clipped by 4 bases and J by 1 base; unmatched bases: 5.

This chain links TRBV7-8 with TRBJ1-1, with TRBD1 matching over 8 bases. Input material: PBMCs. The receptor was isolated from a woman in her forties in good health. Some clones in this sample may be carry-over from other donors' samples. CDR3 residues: CASSYRTGRNTEAFF. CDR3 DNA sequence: TGTGCCAGCAGCTACCGGACAGGGAGGAACACTGAAGCTTTCTTT.